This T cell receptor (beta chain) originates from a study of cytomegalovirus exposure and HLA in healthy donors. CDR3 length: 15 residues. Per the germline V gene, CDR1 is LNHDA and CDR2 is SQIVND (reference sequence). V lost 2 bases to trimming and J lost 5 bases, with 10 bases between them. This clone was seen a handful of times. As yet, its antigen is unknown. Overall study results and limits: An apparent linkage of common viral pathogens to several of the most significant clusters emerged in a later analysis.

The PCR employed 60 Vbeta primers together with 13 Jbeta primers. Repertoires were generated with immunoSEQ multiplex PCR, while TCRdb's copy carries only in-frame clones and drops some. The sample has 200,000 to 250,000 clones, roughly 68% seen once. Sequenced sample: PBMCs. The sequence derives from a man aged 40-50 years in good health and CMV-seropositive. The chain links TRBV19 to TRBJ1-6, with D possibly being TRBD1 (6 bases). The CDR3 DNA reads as TGTGCCAGTAGTATATTAGCAGGGGATAATTCACCCCTCCACTTT. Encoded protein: CASSILAGDNSPLHF.